This T cell receptor (beta chain) was retrieved from a study of T cell changes during pregnancy in multiple sclerosis. Using immunoSEQ multiplex PCR, the repertoire was profiled, and TCRdb retains in-frame clones only, with some absent. The sample contains roughly 50,000 clones, 90% to 95% of which appear only once. CDR1 is LNHDA and CDR2 is SQIVND in the germline V gene (reference sequence). This CDR3 contains 16 residues. Trimming removed 1 base at V and 0 bases at J, with 9 bases between. This rearrangement joins TRBV19 to TRBJ2-2, with D tentatively TRBD2 (6 bases). Source: CD4+ T cells from peripheral blood mononuclear cells, taken after pregnancy. The receptor comes from a female donor with multiple sclerosis, enrolled in a pregnancy study. In nucleotides, the CDR3 is TGTGCCAGTAGTATAGTGACGGGAGCGAACACCGGGGAGCTGTTTTTT. It translates to CASSIVTGANTGELFF.